Shown below are 22 T cell receptor beta chains from a single sample sequenced in a study of T cell clonotyping in hematopoietic cell transplantation (dated by TCRdb to the early 2020s). Receptor amplification or capture employed the immunoSEQ multiplex PCR assay. In TCRdb, the immuneACCESS table is reduced to in-frame sequences with V and J assigned. These tables do not hold every clone; where another copy was compared, an unresolved V gene accounts for under half, and the others remain unexplained. The sample table records 25,000 to 30,000 clones; 90% to 95% of these occur just once. Approximately 12% of the sample is taken by the ten largest. The time point tag for this specimen amounts to: 100 days after allo-HCT. Sequencing used PBMCs, obtained 100 days after allogeneic stem cell transplant. The receptors originated from a female patient aged 45-60 years who had an allogeneic stem cell transplant from a related donor, so the T cells may come from the graft donor. Some clones in this sample may be carry-over from other donors' samples.

This clone was counted once. The V call is TRBV7-8, the J call TRBJ2-3; no firm D call. This CDR3 region has 13 residues. The V end lost 5 bases, the J end lost 3 bases, and 9 bases lay between the germline ends. Germline CDR1 and CDR2: SGHVS and FQNEAQ. The CDR3 sequence is CASSPPGTDTQYF. The CDR3 DNA reads as TGTGCCAGCAGCCCTCCCGGGACAGATACGCAGTATTTT.

V usage is TRBV2 and J usage is TRBJ2-5, with TRBD2 identical over 9 bases. In germline, CDR1 is SNHLY, CDR2 FYNNEI. After removal of 7 bases from V and 7 bases from J, the junction contained 10 bases not matched to a gene. This CDR3 is built from 14 residues. DNA of the CDR3: TGTGCCAGCAAGCTTAGCGGGGGTGACGGGACCCAGTACTTC. Translation gives CASKLSGGDGTQYF.

J is TRBJ2-7 and V is TRBV30; the match to TRBD1 covers 12 bases. The length of the CDR3 is 16 residues. J was trimmed by 0 bases and V by 0 bases; bases with no gene match: 3. Germline V CDR1 and CDR2: GTSNPN, SVGIG (reference sequence). The CDR3 DNA follows: TGTGCCTGGAGTGTACGGGACAGGGGGCGCTCCTACGAGCAGTACTTC. Translated, it gives CAWSVRDRGRSYEQYF.

The J gene is TRBJ2-3, the V gene TRBV5-1, with 7 bases fitting TRBD1. This CDR3 contains 14 residues. With V trimmed by 4 bases and J by 2 bases, 4 bases remained unmatched. Germline CDR1 is SGHRS and CDR2 is YFSETQ. Here the CDR3 DNA reads TGCGCCAGCAGCACGACAGGGTTCACAGATACGCAGTATTTT. Translated: CASSTTGFTDTQYF.

A remark on this clone: One end of the junction does not line up with germline, which may come from a read error. The chain recombines TRBV9 with TRBJ2-7, with D maybe TRBD2 (5 bases). The CDR3 sequence is 14 residues long. Per the germline V gene, CDR1 is SGDLS and CDR2 is YYNGEE. This CDR3 is CASSVGGPSNEQYF. The CDR3 region has the DNA TGTGCCAGCAGCGTAGGAGGGCCCTCCAACGAGCAGTACTTC.

The J gene is TRBJ1-5, the V gene TRBV2, with 9 bases fitting TRBD1. The V segment lost 5 bases and the J segment 1 base; nucleotides outside the gene matches: 3. This CDR3 region has 15 residues. The germline V gene encodes CDR1 SNHLY and CDR2 FYNNEI. CDR3 loop: CASSRGQGSNQPQHF. CDR3 DNA: TGTGCCAGCAGTCGAGGACAGGGGAGCAATCAGCCCCAGCATTTT.

V is TRBV19 and J is TRBJ1-5; no clear D. CDR1 LNHDA and CDR2 SQIVND come from the germline V gene (reference sequence). V gave up 1 base and J gave up 6 bases, with 13 bases separating them. The length of the CDR3 is 15 residues. CDR3 sequence: CASSIGRANSQPQHF. CDR3 DNA sequence: TGTGCCAGTAGTATAGGAAGGGCGAACAGTCAGCCCCAGCATTTT.

The CDR3 sequence is CASSYRMGQGPRGQYF. The CDR3 DNA follows: TGTGCCAGCAGCTATAGAATGGGACAGGGCCCCCGAGGGCAGTACTTC. The V call is TRBV11-2, the J call TRBJ2-7, with 9 bases lining up with TRBD1. The CDR3 consists of 16 residues. Per the germline V gene, CDR1 is SGHAT and CDR2 is FQNNGV. V dropped 4 bases and J dropped 9; count of bases not matched to a gene: 16.

This chain uses TRBV7-6 with TRBJ2-1; TRBD2 matches at 7 bases. The germline gives CDR1 SGHVS, CDR2 FNYEAQ. The CDR3 spans 16 residues. The trim removed 2 bases at V and 2 bases at J, leaving 6 bases unmatched. CDR3 region: CASSLPPGLPYNEQFF. The DNA for the CDR3 is TGTGCCAGCAGCTTACCACCGGGACTACCCTACAATGAGCAGTTCTTC.

J is TRBJ1-2 and V is TRBV5-1; D is unclear. The CDR3 is made up of 14 amino acids. Between the trimmed V and J ends, which lost 4 bases and 6 bases, there was a span of 16 bases. From germline, CDR1 is SGHRS and CDR2 YFSETQ. CDR3 in DNA: TGCGCCAGCAGCCCCAACTGGGATCGGGATGGCTACACCTTC. Encoded protein: CASSPNWDRDGYTF.

V is TRBV11-3 and J is TRBJ2-4; a possible D gene is TRBD1 (6 bases). Per germline, CDR1 SGHNT and CDR2 YENEEA. Deletions cut 3 bases from V and 6 bases from J, with 15 bases between. The CDR3 is made up of 15 amino acids. Here the CDR3 DNA reads TGTGCCAGCAGCTTTAGGGCAGGGGCGGGAAACATTCAGTACTTC. This codes for CASSFRAGAGNIQYF.

The chain combines TRBV5-1 with TRBJ2-7; no clear D. This CDR3 is 11 amino acids long. The germline gives CDR1 SGHRS, CDR2 YFSETQ. Trimming took 4 bases from V and 6 from J, leaving 8 bases between them. The CDR3 here is CASSRSAEQYF. The CDR3 DNA is TGCGCCAGCAGCCGATCGGCCGAGCAGTACTTC. Together with reference TRBV5-1 and TRBJ2-7, the CDR3 gives the full variable domain: KAGVTQTPRYLIKTRGQQVTLSCSPISGHRSVSWYQQTPGQGLQFLFEYFSETQRNKGNFPGRFSGRQFSNSRSEMNVSTLELGDSALYLCASSRSAEQYFGPGTRLTVT.

The rearrangement uses TRBV10-3 and TRBJ1-5, with TRBD1 as a possible D gene (6 bases). V was pared by 10 bases and J by 7 bases, with 26 bases between. There are 16 residues in the CDR3. In germline, CDR1 is ENHRY, CDR2 SYGVKD. The CDR3 coding sequence is TGTGCCACCCCGGTCGACTCTAGGGGGATTTGGCAGCCCCAGCATTTT. Translating gives CATPVDSRGIWQPQHF.

This chain joins TRBV5-1 and TRBJ2-2; D not certain. Trimming left V 0 bases short and J 2 bases short, with 14 bases between. Germline-derived CDR1 and CDR2 are SGHRS and YFSETQ. This CDR3 region has 17 residues. CDR3 residues: CASSLGRRVLNTGELFF. DNA for the CDR3: TGCGCCAGCAGCTTGGGAAGAAGGGTCCTAAACACCGGGGAGCTGTTTTTT. The full variable domain, in which reference TRBV5-1 and TRBJ2-2 provide the parts outside the CDR3, is KAGVTQTPRYLIKTRGQQVTLSCSPISGHRSVSWYQQTPGQGLQFLFEYFSETQRNKGNFPGRFSGRQFSNSRSEMNVSTLELGDSALYLCASSLGRRVLNTGELFFGEGSRLTVL.

The rearrangement uses TRBV6-5 and TRBJ2-2, with a weak D call TRBD2 (5 bases). Trimming took 5 bases from V and 13 from J, leaving 23 bases between them. The CDR3 consists of 15 residues. Per germline, CDR1 MNHEY and CDR2 SVGAGI. DNA for the CDR3: TGTGCCAGCAGTCCTCCCGGGGTAGGGAATCAGCGGCTGTTTTTT. Protein product: CASSPPGVGNQRLFF.

V is TRBV6-1 and J is TRBJ1-5; TRBD1 aligns across 8 bases. This CDR3 is 14 amino acids long. The ends lost 2 bases at V and 6 bases at J; junction bases unmatched: 3. Germline V CDR1 and CDR2: MNHNS, SASEGT. The CDR3: CASSERTGTQPQHF. For the CDR3, the DNA is TGTGCCAGCAGTGAACGGACAGGGACTCAGCCCCAGCATTTT.

The chain links TRBV11-3 to TRBJ1-2; D not resolved. The V and J ends lost 5 bases and 4 bases respectively, with 8 bases between them. The CDR3 loop spans 12 amino acids. Germline V CDR1 and CDR2: SGHNT, YENEEA. CDR3 nucleotide sequence: TGTGCCAGCAGCGACGGATCCTATGGCTACACCTTC. This sequence encodes CASSDGSYGYTF.

This clone appeared a single time. The rearrangement joins TRBV2 to TRBJ1-2, with a possible D match to TRBD1 (5 bases). Germline V gene data show CDR1 as SNHLY and CDR2 as FYNNEI. The CDR3 covers 15 residues. Deletions cut 6 bases from V and 1 base from J, with 15 bases between. CDR3 sequence reads: CASRATLGGNYGYTF. In DNA form, the CDR3 reads TGTGCCAGCAGAGCCACTTTGGGGGGTAACTATGGCTACACCTTC.

The rearrangement links TRBV7-2 to TRBJ2-1, with 7 bases lining up with TRBD2. Trimming removed 2 bases from V and 8 bases from J; junction bases left unmatched: 3. This CDR3 region has 13 residues. Germline-derived CDR1 and CDR2 are SGHTA and FQGNSA. CDR3: CASSLQRGDEQFF. DNA of the CDR3: TGTGCCAGCAGCTTACAGCGGGGCGATGAGCAGTTCTTC.

CDR3 region: CASSISPDRGQYF. The CDR3 nucleotides read TGTGCCAGTAGTATATCCCCCGACAGGGGGCAGTACTTC. The V and J genes are TRBV19 and TRBJ2-7; TRBD1 matches at 8 bases. Germline V gives CDR1 LNHDA, CDR2 SQIVND (reference sequence). V trimming: 2 bases; J trimming: 9 bases; junction bases outside the gene matches: 6. This CDR3 spans 13 amino acids.

The CDR3 is CASSLGVLGTEAFF. In nucleotides, the CDR3 is TGTGCCAGCAGTTTGGGGGTACTGGGGACTGAAGCTTTCTTT. The chain links TRBV7-8 to TRBJ1-1; D might be TRBD1 (5 bases). Germline CDR1 reads SGHVS; CDR2 reads FQNEAQ. The germline V and J ends were trimmed by 6 bases and 5 bases, with 16 bases remaining between them. CDR3 length: 14 amino acids.

J is TRBJ2-1 and V is TRBV2, with D perhaps TRBD2 (6 bases). The CDR3 loop spans 15 amino acids. Per germline, CDR1 SNHLY and CDR2 FYNNEI. Trimming stripped 4 bases from V and 0 bases from J, with 10 bases between. CDR3 coding DNA: TGTGCCAGCAGTGGCGGGACGAGCTCCTACAATGAGCAGTTCTTC. This codes for CASSGGTSSYNEQFF.